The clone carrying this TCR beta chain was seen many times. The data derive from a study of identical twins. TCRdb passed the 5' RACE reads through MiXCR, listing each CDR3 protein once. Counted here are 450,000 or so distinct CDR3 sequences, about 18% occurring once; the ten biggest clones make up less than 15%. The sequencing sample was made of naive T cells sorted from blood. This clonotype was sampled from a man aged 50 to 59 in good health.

The CDR3 spells CASSISPVGRSNQPQHF. In nucleotides, the CDR3 is TGTGCCAGCAGTATTAGCCCCGTGGGACGGAGCAATCAGCCCCAGCATTTT. The genes are TRBV7-8 and TRBJ1-5; D possibly corresponds to TRBD1 (5 bases). Trimming took 6 bases from V and 1 from J, leaving 19 bases between them. The CDR3 is 17 amino acids. CDR1 SGHVS and CDR2 FQNEAQ come from the germline V gene.